What follows describes a single T cell receptor (beta chain). What it binds is unknown. This entry is derived from a study of cytomegalovirus exposure and HLA in healthy donors. Study at large: An early release of data contained about 85 million unique TCRs, which came from HLA-typed donors.

The CDR3 runs 12 residues. From germline, CDR1 is MNHEY and CDR2 SVGAGI. The V segment lost 8 bases and the J segment 4 bases; nucleotides outside the gene matches: 3. PCR used 60 Vbeta primers and 13 Jbeta primers. Repertoires were generated with immunoSEQ multiplex PCR, while TCRdb's copy carries only in-frame clones and drops some. The sample includes around 50,000 clones, 60% to 85% of them seen just once. Points from the study as a whole: A link between a missense DCLRE1C variant and TCR beta V- and J-gene trimming emerged from a later analysis.

The sequence derives from a man aged 25-45 years in good health and CMV-seropositive. The genes are TRBV6-5 and TRBJ1-2, with 8 bases aligning to TRBD1. The sequenced sample consisted of PBMCs. The chain's CDR3 is CASGQGIYGYTF. The CDR3 DNA is TGTGCCAGCGGACAGGGAATCTATGGCTACACCTTC.